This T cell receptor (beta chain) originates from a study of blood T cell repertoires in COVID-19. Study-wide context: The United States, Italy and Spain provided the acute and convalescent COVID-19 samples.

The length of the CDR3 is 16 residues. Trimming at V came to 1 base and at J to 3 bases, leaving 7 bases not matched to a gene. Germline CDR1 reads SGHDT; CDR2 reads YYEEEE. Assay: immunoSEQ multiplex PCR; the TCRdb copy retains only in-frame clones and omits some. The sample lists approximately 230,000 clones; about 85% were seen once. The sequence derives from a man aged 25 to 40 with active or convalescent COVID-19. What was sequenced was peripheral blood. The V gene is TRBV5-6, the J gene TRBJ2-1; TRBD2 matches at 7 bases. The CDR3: CASSLSGGSIYNEQFF. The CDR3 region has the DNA TGTGCCAGCAGCTTGTCGGGCGGGAGTATCTACAATGAGCAGTTCTTC.